Presented here are 6 T cell receptor beta chains from one specimen sequenced in a study of shared clonotypes between healthy human individuals (dated by TCRdb to about 2020). Library prep was done by the immunoSEQ multiplex PCR assay. TCRdb obtained this table from immuneACCESS and retained in-frame rearrangements with V and J assigned. These tables miss some clones; where compared with another copy, unresolved V genes account for less than half of the shortfall, and the remainder is unexplained. The sample table shows around 750,000 clones, and around 72% are seen once. Of the sample, 1.7% is held by the ten largest clones. Material for sequencing was memory CD4+ T cells sorted from blood. The sample's cell subset or site label is to be understood as: CD45RA-negative fraction. Receptors originate from a woman aged 25 to 45 in good health.

This rearrangement joins TRBV5-5 to TRBJ2-2; no firm D call. V was pared by 1 base and J by 1 base, with 11 bases between. This CDR3 has 16 amino acids. Germline loops: CDR1 SGHKS, CDR2 YYEKEE (reference sequence). In DNA form, the CDR3 reads TGTGCCAGCAGCTTGTCTCCGGTATTGAACACCGGGGAGCTGTTTTTT. Protein sequence: CASSLSPVLNTGELFF.

As for this clone: This sample also contains other DNA sequences that code for the same CDR3. The chain joins TRBV5-1 to TRBJ2-5; TRBD1 matches at 7 bases. The CDR3 is 13 amino acids. V was clipped by 1 base and J by 5 bases; unmatched bases: 2. CDR1 is SGHRS, CDR2 YFSETQ, per germline. The CDR3 sequence is CASSLTGEETQYF. The CDR3 DNA sequence: TGCGCCAGCAGCTTGACAGGGGAGGAGACCCAGTACTTC.

The rearrangement joins TRBV13 to TRBJ2-3; weak D call: TRBD2 (6 bases). Per the germline V gene, CDR1 is PRHDT and CDR2 is FYEKMQ (reference sequence). Trimming stripped 2 bases from V and 0 bases from J, with 6 bases between. The CDR3 loop spans 14 amino acids. As DNA, the CDR3 is TGTGCCAGCAGCTTAACTAGCAGCACAGATACGCAGTATTTT. Translated: CASSLTSSTDTQYF.

The chain carries TRBV29-1 and TRBJ2-2; D ambiguous. With 5 bases removed from V and 6 bases from J, the gap between germline ends came to 10 bases. The CDR3 totals 12 residues. The germline CDR1 and CDR2 sequences are SQVTM and ANQGSEA. CDR3 coding DNA: TGCAGCGTTCGTGCGTACTCCGGGGAGCTGTTTTTT. This sequence encodes CSVRAYSGELFF.

To note about this clone: Other DNA sequences of this sample code for an identical CDR3. This chain uses TRBV18 with TRBJ2-3; TRBD2 might be the D (6 bases). CDR3 length: 14 amino acids. Germline CDR1 reads KGHSH; CDR2 reads LQKENI. V lost 3 bases and J 2 bases, leaving 9 bases between the germline ends. Here the CDR3 reads CASSPRETTDTQYF. The CDR3 DNA reads as TGTGCCAGCTCACCCCGGGAGACCACAGATACGCAGTATTTT. The entire variable domain, with the rest obtained from reference TRBV18 and TRBJ2-3, is as follows: NAGVMQNPRHLVRRRGQEARLRCSPMKGHSHVYWYRQLPEEGLKFMVYLQKENIIDESGMPKERFSAEFPKEGPSILRIQQVVRGDSAAYFCASSPRETTDTQYFGPGTRLTVL.

This clone was counted at least ten times. The rearrangement joins TRBV6-1 to TRBJ2-6; D is ambiguous. The germline gives CDR1 MNHNS, CDR2 SASEGT. The CDR3 runs to 15 residues. V dropped 4 bases and J dropped 0 bases, with 7 bases sitting between them. The CDR3 region has the DNA TGTGCCAGCAGTGCCGGGCACTCTGGGGCCAACGTCCTGACTTTC. It encodes CASSAGHSGANVLTF.